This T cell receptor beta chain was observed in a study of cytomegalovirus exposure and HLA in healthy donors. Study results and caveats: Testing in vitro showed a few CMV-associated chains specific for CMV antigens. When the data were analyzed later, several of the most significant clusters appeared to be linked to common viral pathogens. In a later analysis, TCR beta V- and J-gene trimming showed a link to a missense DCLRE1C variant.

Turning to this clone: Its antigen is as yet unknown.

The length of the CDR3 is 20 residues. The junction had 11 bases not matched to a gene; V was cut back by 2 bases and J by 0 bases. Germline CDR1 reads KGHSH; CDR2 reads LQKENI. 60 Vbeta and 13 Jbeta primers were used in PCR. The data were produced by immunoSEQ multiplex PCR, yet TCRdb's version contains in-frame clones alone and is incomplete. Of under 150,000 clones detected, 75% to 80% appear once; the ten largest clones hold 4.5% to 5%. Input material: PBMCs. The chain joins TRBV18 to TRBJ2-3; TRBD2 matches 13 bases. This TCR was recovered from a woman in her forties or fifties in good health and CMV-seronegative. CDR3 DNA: TGTGCCAGCTCACCAGCGGGACTAGCGGGGCCCAGGGGGAGCACAGATACGCAGTATTTT. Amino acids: CASSPAGLAGPRGSTDTQYF.